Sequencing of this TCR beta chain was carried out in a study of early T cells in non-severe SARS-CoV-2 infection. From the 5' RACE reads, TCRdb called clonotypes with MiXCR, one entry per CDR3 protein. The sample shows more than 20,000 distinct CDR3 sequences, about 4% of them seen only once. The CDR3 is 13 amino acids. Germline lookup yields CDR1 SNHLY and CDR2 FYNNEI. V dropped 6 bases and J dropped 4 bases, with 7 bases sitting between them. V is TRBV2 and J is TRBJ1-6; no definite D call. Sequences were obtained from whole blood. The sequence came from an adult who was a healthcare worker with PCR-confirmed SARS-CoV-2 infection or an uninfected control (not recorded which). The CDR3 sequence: CASSETYNSPLHF. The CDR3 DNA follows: TGTGCCAGCAGCGAGACTTATAATTCACCCCTCCACTTT.